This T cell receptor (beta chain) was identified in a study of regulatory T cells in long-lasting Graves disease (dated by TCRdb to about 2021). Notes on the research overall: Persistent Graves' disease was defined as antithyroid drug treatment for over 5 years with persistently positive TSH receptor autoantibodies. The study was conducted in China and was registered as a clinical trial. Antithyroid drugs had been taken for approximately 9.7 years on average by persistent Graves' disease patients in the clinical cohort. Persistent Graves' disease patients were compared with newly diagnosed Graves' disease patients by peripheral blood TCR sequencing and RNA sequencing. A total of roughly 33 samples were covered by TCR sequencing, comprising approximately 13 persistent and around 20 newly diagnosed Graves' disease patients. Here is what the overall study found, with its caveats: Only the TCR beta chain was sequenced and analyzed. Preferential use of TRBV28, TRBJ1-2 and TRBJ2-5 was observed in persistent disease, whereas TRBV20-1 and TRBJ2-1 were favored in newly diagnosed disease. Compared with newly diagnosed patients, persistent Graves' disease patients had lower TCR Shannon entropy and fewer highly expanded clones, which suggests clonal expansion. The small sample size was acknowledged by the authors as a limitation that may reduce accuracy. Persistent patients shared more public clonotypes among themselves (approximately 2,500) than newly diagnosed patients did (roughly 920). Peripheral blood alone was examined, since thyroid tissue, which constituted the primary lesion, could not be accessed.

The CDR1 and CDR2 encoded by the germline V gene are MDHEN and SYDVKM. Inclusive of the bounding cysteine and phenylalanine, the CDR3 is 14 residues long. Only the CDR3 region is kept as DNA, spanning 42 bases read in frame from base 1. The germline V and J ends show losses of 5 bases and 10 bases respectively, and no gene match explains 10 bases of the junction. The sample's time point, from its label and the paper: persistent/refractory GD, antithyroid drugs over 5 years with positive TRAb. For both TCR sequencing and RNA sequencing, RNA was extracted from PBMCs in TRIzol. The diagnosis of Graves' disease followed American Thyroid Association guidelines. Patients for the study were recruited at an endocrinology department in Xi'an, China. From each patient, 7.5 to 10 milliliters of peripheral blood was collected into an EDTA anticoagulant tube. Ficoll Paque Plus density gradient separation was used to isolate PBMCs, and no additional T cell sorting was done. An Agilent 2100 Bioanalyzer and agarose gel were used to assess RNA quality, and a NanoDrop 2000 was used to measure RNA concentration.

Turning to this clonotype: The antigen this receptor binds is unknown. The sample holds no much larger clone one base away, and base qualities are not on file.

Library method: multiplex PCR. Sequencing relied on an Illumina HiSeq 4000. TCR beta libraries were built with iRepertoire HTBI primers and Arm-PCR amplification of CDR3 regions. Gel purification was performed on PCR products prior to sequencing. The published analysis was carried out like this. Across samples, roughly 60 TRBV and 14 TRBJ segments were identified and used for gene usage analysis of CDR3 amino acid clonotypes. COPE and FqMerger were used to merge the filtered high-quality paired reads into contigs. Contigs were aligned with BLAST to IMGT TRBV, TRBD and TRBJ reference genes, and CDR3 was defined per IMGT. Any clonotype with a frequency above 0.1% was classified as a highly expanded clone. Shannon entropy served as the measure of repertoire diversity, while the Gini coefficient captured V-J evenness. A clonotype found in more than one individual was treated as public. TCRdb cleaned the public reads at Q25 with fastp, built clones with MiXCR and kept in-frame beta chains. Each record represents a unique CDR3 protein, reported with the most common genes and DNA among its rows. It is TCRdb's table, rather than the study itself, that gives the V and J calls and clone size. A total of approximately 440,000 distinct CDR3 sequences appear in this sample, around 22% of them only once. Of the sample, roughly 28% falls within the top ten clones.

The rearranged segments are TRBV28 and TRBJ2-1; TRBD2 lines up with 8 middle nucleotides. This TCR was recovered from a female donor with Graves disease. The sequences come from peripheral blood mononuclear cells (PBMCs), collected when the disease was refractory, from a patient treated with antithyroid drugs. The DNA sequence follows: TGTGCCAGCAGTACCCCCGGGACTAGGTACGAGCAGTTCTTC. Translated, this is CASSTPGTRYEQFF.